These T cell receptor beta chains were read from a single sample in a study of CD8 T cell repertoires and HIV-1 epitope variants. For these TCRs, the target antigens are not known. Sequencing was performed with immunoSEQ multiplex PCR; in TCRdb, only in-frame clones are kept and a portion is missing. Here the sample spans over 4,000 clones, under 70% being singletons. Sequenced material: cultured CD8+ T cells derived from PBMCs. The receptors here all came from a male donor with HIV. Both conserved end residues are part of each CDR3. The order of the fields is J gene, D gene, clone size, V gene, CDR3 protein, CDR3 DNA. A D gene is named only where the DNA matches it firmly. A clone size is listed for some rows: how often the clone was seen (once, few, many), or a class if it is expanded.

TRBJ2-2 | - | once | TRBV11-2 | CASSLARKTGELFF | TGTGCCAGCAGCTTAGCCAGGAAAACCGGGGAGCTGTTTTTT
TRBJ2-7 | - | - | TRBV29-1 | CSVEGSSYEQYF | TGCAGCGTGGAGGGGAGTAGCTACGAGCAGTACTTC
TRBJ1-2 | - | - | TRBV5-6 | CASSPTGQSYGYTF | TGTGCCAGCAGCCCGACCGGACAGTCCTATGGCTACACCTTC
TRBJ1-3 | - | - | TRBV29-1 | CSVETAFSGNTIYF | TGCAGCGTTGAAACAGCTTTCTCTGGAAACACCATATATTTT
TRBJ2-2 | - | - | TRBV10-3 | CAISDEVPSDTGELFF | TGTGCCATCAGTGACGAGGTCCCTTCTGACACCGGGGAGCTGTTTTTT
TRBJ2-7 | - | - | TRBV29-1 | CSVESQSYEQYF | TGCAGCGTTGAGTCGCAGAGCTACGAGCAGTACTTC
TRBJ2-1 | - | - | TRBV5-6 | CASSLEGGYNEQFF | TGTGCCAGCAGCTTGGAAGGCGGATACAATGAGCAGTTCTTC
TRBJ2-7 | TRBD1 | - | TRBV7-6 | CASSATGTRYEQYF | TGTGCCAGCAGCGCGACAGGGACGCGGTACGAGCAGTACTTC
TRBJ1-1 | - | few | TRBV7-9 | CASSPPGGVSEAFF | TGTGCCAGCAGCCCCCCAGGTGGGGTAAGTGAAGCTTTCTTT
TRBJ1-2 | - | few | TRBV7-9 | CASSLSTNYGYTF | TGTGCCAGCAGCTTGAGTACTAACTATGGCTACACCTTC